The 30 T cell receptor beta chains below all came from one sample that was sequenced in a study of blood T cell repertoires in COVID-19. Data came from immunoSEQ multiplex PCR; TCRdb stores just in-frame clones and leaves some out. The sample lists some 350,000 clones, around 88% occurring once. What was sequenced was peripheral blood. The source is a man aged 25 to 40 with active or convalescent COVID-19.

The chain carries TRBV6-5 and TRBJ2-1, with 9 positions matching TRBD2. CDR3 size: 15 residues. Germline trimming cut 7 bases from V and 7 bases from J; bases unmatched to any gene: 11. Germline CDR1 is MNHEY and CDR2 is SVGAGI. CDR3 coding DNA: TGTGCCAGCATTAAGTGGCGGGAGGGCCGGAATGAGCAGTTCTTC. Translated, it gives CASIKWREGRNEQFF.

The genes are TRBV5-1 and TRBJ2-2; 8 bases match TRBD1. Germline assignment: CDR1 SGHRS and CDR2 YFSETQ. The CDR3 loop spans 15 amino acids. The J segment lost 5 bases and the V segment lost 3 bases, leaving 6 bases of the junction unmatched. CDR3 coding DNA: TGCGCCAGCAGCTCGTATCAGGGGGCGACCGGGGAGCTGTTTTTT. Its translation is CASSSYQGATGELFF. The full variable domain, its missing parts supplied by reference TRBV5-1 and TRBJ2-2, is KAGVTQTPRYLIKTRGQQVTLSCSPISGHRSVSWYQQTPGQGLQFLFEYFSETQRNKGNFPGRFSGRQFSNSRSEMNVSTLELGDSALYLCASSSYQGATGELFFGEGSRLTVL.

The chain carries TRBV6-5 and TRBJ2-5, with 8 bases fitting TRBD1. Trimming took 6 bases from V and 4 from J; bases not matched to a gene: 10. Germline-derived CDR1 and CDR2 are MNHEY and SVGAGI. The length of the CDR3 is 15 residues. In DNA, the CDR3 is TGTGCCAGCAGCTATCGGACAGGGCGGGGAGAGACCCAGTACTTC. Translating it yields CASSYRTGRGETQYF.

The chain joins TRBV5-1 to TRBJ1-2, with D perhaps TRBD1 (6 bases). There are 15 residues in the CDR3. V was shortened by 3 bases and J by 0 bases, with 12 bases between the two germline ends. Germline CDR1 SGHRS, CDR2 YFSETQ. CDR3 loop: CASSSVGDTNYGYTF. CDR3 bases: TGCGCCAGCAGCTCGGTCGGGGACACTAACTATGGCTACACCTTC.

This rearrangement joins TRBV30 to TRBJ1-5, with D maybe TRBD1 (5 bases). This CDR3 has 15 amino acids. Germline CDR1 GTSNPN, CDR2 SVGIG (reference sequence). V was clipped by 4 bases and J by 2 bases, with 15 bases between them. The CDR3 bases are TGTGCCTGGACCCTGAAAGGCAGGGGCAATCAGCCCCAGCATTTT. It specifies CAWTLKGRGNQPQHF.

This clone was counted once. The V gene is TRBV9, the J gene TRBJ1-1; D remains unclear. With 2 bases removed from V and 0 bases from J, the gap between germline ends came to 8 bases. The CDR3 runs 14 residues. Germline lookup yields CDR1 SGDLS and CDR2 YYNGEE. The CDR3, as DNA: TGTGCCAGCAGCGTCCAGTCAGTGAACACTGAAGCTTTCTTT. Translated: CASSVQSVNTEAFF.

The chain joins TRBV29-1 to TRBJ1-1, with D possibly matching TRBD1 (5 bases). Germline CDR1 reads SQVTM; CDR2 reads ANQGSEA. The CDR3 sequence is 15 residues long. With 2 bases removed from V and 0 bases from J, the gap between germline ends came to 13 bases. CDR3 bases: TGCAGCGTTGAAAGGGGCCTATTTATGAACACTGAAGCTTTCTTT. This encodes CSVERGLFMNTEAFF.

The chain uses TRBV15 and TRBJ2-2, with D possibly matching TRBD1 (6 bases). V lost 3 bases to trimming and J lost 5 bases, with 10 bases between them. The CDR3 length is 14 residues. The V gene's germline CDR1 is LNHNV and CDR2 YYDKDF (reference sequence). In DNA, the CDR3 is TGTGCCACCAGCAGCCCAAGGGGGACCGGGGAGCTGTTTTTT. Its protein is CATSSPRGTGELFF.

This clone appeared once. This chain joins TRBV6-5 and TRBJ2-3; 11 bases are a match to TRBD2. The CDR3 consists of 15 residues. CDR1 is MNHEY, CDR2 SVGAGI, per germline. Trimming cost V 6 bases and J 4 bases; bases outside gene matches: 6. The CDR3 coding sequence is TGTGCCAGCAGGGATAGCGGGAGGGGATCAGATACGCAGTATTTT. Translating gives CASRDSGRGSDTQYF.

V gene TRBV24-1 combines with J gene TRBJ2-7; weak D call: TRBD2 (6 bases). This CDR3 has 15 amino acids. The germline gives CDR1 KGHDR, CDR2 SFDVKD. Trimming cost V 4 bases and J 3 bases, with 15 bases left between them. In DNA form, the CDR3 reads TGTGCCACCAGTGACCCTGCGGGGTCCAACTACGAGCAGTACTTC. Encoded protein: CATSDPAGSNYEQYF.

CDR3: CASSENWNTEAFF. CDR3 sequence (DNA): TGTGCCAGCAGTGAAAACTGGAACACTGAAGCTTTCTTT. The V gene is TRBV6-1, the J gene TRBJ1-1; D is undetermined. Germline CDR1 MNHNS, CDR2 SASEGT. V was pared by 2 bases and J by 1 base, with 5 bases between. The CDR3 totals 13 residues.

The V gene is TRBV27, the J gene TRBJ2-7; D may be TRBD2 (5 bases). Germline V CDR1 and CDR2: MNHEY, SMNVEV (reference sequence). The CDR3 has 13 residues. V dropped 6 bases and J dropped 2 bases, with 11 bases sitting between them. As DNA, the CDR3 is TGTGCCAGCAGGGGGAGTCCGACCTACGAGCAGTACTTC. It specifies CASRGSPTYEQYF.

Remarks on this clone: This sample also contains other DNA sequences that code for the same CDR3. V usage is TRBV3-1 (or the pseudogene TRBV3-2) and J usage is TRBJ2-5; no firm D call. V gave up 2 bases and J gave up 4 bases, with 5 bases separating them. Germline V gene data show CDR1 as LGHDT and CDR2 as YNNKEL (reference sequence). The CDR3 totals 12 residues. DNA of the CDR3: TGTGCCAGCAGCCAACTCCGAGAGACCCAGTACTTC. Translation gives CASSQLRETQYF.

Here the CDR3 reads CSVEDGGGGYTF. CDR3 nucleotide sequence: TGCAGCGTTGAAGACGGGGGAGGCGGCTACACCTTC. This rearrangement joins TRBV29-1 to TRBJ1-2; D possibly corresponds to TRBD1 (5 bases). Between the trimmed V and J ends, which lost 0 bases and 8 bases, there was a span of 10 bases. The germline CDR1 and CDR2 sequences are SQVTM and ANQGSEA. This CDR3 is built from 12 residues.

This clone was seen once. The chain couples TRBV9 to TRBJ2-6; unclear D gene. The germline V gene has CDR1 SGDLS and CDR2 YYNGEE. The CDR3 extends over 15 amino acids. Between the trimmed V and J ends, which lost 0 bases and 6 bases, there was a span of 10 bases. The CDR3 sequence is CASSVGRRQANVLTF. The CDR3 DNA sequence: TGTGCCAGCAGCGTAGGGCGAAGACAGGCCAACGTCCTGACTTTC.

The DNA for the CDR3 is TGCGCCAGCAGCCAAGCTTGGCTAGCGGATTACAATGAGCAGTTCTTC. It is translated as CASSQAWLADYNEQFF. The chain uses TRBV4-1 and TRBJ2-1, with 7 positions matching TRBD2. V gave up 1 base and J gave up 4 bases; unmatched junction bases: 7. The CDR3 length is 16 residues. Germline V gene sequence: CDR1 MGHRA, CDR2 YSYEKL.

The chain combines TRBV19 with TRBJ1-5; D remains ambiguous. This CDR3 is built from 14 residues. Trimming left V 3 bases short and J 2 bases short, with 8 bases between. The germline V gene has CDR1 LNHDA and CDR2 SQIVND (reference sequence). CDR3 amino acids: CASSIEGGNQPQHF. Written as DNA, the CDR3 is TGTGCCAGTAGTATTGAGGGAGGCAATCAGCCCCAGCATTTT.

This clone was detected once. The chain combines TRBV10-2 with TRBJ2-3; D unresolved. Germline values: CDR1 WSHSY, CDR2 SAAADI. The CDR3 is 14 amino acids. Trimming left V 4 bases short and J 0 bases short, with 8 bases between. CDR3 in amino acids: CASSGALSTDTQYF. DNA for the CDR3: TGCGCCAGCAGTGGGGCCCTCAGCACAGATACGCAGTATTTT.

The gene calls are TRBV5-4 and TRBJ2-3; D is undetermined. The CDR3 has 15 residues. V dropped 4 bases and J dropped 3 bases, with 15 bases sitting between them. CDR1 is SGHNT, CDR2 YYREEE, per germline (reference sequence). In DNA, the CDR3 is TGTGCCAGCAGCCTCGATTTTTCCGAGACAGATACGCAGTATTTT. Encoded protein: CASSLDFSETDTQYF.

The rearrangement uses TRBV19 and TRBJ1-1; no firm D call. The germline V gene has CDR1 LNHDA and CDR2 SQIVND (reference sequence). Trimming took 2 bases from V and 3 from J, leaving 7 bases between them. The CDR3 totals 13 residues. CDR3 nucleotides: TGTGCCAGTAGTATACAGACTTACACTGAAGCTTTCTTT. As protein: CASSIQTYTEAFF.

DNA for the CDR3: TGTGCCAGCAGTTTTTCTAGCGGGACCTACAATGAGCAGTTCTTC. Its translation: CASSFSSGTYNEQFF. This chain links TRBV6-5 with TRBJ2-1, with 9 bases aligning to TRBD2. The CDR3 contains 15 residues. Germline CDR1 reads MNHEY; CDR2 reads SVGAGI. Trimming cost V 4 bases and J 2 bases; bases outside gene matches: 3.

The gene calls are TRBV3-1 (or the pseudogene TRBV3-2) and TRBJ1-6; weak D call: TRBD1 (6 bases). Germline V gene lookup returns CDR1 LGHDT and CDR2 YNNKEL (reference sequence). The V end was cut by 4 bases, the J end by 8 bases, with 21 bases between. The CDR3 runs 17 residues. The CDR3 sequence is CASSPGQHSSMDSPLHF. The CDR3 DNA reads TGTGCCAGCAGCCCCGGACAGCATTCTTCCATGGATTCACCCCTCCACTTT.

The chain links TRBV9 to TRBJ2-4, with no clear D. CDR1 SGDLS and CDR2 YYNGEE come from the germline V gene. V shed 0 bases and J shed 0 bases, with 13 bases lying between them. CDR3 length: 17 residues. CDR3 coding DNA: TGTGCCAGCAGCGTAGAGGCAGGAACCTTAGCCAAAAACATTCAGTACTTC. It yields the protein CASSVEAGTLAKNIQYF.

CDR3 nucleotide sequence: TGTGCCAGCAGCTCTGCGGGGGGGACCTACGAGCAGTACTTC. It encodes CASSSAGGTYEQYF. This rearrangement joins TRBV5-4 to TRBJ2-7, with 9 bases fitting TRBD2. The V and J ends lost 3 bases and 2 bases, in that order; junction bases with no gene match: 3. CDR3 size: 14 residues. Germline-derived CDR1 and CDR2 are SGHNT and YYREEE (reference sequence).

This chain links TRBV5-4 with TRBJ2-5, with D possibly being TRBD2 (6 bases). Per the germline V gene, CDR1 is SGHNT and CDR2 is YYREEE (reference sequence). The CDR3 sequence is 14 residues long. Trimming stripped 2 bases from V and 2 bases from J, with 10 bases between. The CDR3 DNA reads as TGTGCCAGCAGCTTCGCGGGGAGGCAAGAGACCCAGTACTTC. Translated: CASSFAGRQETQYF.

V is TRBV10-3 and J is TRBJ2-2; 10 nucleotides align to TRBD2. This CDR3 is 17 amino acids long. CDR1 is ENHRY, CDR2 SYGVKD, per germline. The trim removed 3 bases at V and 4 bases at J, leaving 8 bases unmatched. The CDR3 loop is CAISDILAGVSTGELFF. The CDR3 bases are TGTGCCATCAGTGACATTCTAGCGGGAGTAAGCACCGGGGAGCTGTTTTTT.

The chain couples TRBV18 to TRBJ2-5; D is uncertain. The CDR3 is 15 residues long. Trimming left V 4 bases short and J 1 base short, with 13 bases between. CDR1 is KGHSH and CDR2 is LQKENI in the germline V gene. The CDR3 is CASSRFSGLQETQYF. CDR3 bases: TGTGCCAGCTCACGGTTCTCCGGTCTCCAAGAGACCCAGTACTTC.

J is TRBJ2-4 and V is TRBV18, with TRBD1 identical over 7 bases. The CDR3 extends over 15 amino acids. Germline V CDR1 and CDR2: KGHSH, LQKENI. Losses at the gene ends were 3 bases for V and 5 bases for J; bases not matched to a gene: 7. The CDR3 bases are TGTGCCAGCTCACCCCCGGGTGGACAGGAAAACATTCAGTACTTC. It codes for CASSPPGGQENIQYF.

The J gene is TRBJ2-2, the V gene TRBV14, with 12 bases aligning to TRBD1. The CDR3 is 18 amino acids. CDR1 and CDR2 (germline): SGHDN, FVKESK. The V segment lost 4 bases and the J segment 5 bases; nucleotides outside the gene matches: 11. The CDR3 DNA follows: TGTGCCAGCAGCCCCCGGGGACAGGGGGCGAAGCGGACCGGGGAGCTGTTTTTT. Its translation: CASSPRGQGAKRTGELFF.

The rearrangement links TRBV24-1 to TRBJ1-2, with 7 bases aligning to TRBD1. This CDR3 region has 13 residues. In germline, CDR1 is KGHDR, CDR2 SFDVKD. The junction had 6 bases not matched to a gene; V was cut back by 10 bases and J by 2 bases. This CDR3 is CATGDRGNYGYTF. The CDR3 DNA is TGTGCCACTGGGGACAGAGGGAACTATGGCTACACCTTC.